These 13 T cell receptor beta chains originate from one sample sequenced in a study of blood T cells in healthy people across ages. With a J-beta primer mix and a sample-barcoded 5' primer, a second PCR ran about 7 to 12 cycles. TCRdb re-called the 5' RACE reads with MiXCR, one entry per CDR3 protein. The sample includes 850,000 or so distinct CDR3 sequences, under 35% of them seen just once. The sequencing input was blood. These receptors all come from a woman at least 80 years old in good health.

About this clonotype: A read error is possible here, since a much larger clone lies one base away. The CDR3 DNA reads as TGTGCCAGCAGCCGGACAGTTTCCCGATCACCCCTCCACTTT. Residues: CASSRTVSRSPLHF. The chain recombines TRBV11-2 with TRBJ1-6; possible D gene TRBD1, 6 bases. Between the trimmed V and J ends, which lost 5 bases and 10 bases, there was a span of 15 bases. CDR3 size: 14 residues. From germline, CDR1 is SGHAT and CDR2 FQNNGV. Looking up the rest from reference TRBV11-2 and TRBJ1-6 gives the full variable domain: EAGVAQSPRYKIIEKRQSVAFWCNPISGHATLYWYQQILGQGPKLLIQFQNNGVVDDSQLPKDRFSAERLKGVDSTLKIQPAKLEDSAVYLCASSRTVSRSPLHFGNGTRLTVT.

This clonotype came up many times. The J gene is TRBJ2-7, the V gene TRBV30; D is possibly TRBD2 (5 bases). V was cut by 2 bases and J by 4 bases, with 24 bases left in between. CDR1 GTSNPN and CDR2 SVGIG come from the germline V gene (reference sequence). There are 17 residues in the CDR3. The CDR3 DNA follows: TGTGCCTGGAGTAGGTCACTAGGTCAACCAGGAAGTTACGAGCAGTACTTC. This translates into CAWSRSLGQPGSYEQYF.

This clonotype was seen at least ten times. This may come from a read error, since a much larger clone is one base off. For the CDR3, the DNA is TGCAGTGCTAGAACGGGACTAGCGCTCGGCGAGCAGTACTTC. This codes for CSARTGLALGEQYF. This chain connects TRBV20-1 to TRBJ2-7, with TRBD2 identical over 10 bases. Germline V gene data show CDR1 as DFQATT and CDR2 as SNEGSKA (reference sequence). The CDR3 runs 14 residues. With V trimmed by 2 bases and J by 6 bases, 7 bases remained unmatched.

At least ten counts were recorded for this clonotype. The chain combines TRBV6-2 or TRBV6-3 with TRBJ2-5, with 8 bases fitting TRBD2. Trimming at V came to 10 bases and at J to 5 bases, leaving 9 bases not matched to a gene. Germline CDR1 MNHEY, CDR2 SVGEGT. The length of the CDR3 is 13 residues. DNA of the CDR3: TGTGCCACCCAAGCGGGGGTCGTGGAGACCCAGTACTTC. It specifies CATQAGVVETQYF.

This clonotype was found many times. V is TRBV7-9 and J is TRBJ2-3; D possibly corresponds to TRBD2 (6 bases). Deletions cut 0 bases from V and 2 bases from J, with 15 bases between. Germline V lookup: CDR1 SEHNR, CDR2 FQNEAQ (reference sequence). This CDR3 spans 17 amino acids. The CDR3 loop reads CASSLASEGPFTDTQYF. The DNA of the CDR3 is TGTGCCAGCAGCTTAGCGTCGGAGGGACCCTTCACAGATACGCAGTATTTT.

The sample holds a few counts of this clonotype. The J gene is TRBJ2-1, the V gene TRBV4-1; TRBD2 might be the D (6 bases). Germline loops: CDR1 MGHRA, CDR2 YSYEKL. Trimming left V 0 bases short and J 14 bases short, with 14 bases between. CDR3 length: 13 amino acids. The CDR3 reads CASSQDQGTSEFF. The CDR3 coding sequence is TGCGCCAGCAGCCAAGATCAAGGGACTTCAGAGTTCTTC.

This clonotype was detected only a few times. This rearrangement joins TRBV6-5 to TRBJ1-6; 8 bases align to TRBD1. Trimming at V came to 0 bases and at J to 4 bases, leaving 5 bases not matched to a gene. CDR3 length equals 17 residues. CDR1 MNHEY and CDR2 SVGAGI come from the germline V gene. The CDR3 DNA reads TGTGCCAGCAGTTACTCGAGACAGGGGCGGTATAATTCACCCCTCCACTTT. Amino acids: CASSYSRQGRYNSPLHF.

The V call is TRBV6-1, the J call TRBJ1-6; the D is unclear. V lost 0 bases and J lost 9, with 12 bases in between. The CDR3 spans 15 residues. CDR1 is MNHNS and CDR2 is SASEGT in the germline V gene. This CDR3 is CASSEALLGSSPLHF. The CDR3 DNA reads TGTGCCAGCAGTGAAGCGCTGTTGGGGAGTTCACCCCTCCACTTT.

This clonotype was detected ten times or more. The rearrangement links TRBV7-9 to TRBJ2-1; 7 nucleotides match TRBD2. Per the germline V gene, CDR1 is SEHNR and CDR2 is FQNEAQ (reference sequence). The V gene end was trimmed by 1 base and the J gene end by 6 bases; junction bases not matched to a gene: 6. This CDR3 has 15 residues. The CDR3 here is CASSLGGGDSNEQFF. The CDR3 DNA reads TGTGCCAGCAGCTTAGGGGGGGGTGACAGCAATGAGCAGTTCTTC.

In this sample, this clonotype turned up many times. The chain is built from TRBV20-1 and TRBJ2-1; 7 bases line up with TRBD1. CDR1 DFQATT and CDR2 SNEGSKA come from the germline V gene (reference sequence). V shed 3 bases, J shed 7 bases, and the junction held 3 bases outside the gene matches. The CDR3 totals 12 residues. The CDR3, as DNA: TGCAGTGCTAGGGCAGGGGGAAATGAGCAGTTCTTC. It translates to CSARAGGNEQFF.

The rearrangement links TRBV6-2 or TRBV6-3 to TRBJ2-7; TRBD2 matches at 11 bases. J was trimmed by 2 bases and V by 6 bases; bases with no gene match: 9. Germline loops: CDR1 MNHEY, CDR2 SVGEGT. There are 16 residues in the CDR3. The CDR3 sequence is CASRETSGSFTYEQYF. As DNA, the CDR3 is TGTGCCAGCAGAGAAACTAGCGGGAGTTTCACCTACGAGCAGTACTTC.

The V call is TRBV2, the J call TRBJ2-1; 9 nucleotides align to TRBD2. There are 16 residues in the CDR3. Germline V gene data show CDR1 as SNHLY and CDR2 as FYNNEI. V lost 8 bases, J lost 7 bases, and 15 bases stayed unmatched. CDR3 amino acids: CASSRGGAGGQNEQFF. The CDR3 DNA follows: TGTGCCAGCTCCAGGGGAGGTGCGGGGGGGCAGAATGAGCAGTTCTTC.

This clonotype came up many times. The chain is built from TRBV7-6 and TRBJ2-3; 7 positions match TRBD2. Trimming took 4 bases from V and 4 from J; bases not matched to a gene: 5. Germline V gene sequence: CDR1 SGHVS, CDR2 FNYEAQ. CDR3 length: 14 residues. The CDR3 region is CASSSQAGSDTQYF. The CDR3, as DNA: TGTGCCAGCAGCTCACAAGCGGGGTCAGATACGCAGTATTTT.